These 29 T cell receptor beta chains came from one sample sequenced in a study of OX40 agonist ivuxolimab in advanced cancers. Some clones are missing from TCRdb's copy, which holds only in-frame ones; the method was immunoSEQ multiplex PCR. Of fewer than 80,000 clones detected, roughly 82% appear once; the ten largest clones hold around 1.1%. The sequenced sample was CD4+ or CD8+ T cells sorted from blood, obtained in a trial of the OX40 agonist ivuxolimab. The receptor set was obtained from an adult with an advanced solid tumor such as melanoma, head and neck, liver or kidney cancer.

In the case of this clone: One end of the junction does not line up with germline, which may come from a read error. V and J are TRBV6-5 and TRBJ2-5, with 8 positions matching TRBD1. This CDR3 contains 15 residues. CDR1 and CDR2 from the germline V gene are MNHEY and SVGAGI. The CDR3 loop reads CASSYFGTGGETRYF. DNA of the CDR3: TGTGCCAGCAGTTACTTCGGGACAGGAGGAGAGACCCGGTACTTC.

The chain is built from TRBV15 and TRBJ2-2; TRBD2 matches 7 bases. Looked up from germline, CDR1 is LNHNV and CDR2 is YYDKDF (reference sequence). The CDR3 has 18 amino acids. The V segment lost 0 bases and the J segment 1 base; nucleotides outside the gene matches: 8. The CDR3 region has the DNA TGTGCCACCAGCAGAGATGGGGGGGTCAGGTGGAACACCGGGGAGCTGTTTTTT. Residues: CATSRDGGVRWNTGELFF.

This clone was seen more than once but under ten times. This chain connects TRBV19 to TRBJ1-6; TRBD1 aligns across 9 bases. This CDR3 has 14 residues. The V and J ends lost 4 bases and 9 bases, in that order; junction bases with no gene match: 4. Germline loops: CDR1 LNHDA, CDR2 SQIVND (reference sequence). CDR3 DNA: TGTGCCAGTAGTAGCGGACAGGGGAGTTCACCCCTCCACTTT. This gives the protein CASSSGQGSSPLHF.

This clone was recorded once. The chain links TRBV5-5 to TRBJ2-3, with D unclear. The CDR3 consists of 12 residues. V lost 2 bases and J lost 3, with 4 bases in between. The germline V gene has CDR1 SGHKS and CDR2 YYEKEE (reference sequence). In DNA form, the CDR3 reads TGTGCCAGCAGCTTCCAGACAGATACGCAGTATTTT. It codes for CASSFQTDTQYF.

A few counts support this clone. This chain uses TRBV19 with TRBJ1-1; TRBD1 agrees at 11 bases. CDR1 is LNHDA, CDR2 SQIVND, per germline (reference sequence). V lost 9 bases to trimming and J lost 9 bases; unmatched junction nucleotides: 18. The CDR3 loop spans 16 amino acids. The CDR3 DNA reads TGTGCCAGCAACCACTCCCCGGGACAGGGGGGAATGAAAGCTTTCTTT. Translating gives CASNHSPGQGGMKAFF. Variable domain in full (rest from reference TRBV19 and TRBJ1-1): DGGITQSPKYLFRKEGQNVTLSCEQNLNHDAMYWYRQDPGQGLRLIYYSQIVNDFQKGDIAEGYSVSREKKESFPLTVTSAQKNPTAFYLCASNHSPGQGGMKAFFGQGTRLTVV.

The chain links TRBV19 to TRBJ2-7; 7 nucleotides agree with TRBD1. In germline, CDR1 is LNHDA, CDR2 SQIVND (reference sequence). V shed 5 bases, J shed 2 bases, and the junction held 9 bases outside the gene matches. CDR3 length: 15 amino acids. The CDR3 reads CASSYQLDRAYEQYF. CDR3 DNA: TGTGCCAGTAGTTACCAACTCGACAGGGCCTACGAGCAGTACTTC. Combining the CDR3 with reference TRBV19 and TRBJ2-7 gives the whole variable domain DGGITQSPKYLFRKEGQNVTLSCEQNLNHDAMYWYRQDPGQGLRLIYYSQIVNDFQKGDIAEGYSVSREKKESFPLTVTSAQKNPTAFYLCASSYQLDRAYEQYFGPGTRLTVT.

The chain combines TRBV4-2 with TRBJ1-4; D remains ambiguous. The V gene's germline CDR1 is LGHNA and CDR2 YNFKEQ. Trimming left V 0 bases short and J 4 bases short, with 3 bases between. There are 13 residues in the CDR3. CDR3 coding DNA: TGTGCCAGCAGCCAAGATCGTAATGAAAAACTGTTTTTT. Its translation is CASSQDRNEKLFF.

This CDR3 is CASSEGLMNEKLFF. Written as DNA, the CDR3 is TGTGCCAGCAGCGAGGGACTTATGAATGAAAAACTGTTTTTT. The chain combines TRBV9 with TRBJ1-4; D is possibly TRBD1 (5 bases). Trimming left V 3 bases short and J 5 bases short, with 11 bases between. This CDR3 has 14 residues. The germline gives CDR1 SGDLS, CDR2 YYNGEE.

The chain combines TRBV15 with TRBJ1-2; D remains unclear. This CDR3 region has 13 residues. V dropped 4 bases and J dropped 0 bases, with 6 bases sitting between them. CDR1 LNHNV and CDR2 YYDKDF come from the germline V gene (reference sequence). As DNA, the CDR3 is TGTGCCACCAGCATCAGGACTAACTATGGCTACACCTTC. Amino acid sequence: CATSIRTNYGYTF. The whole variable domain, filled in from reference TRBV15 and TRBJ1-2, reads DAMVIQNPRYQVTQFGKPVTLSCSQTLNHNVMYWYQQKSSQAPKLLFHYYDKDFNNEADTPDNFQSRRPNTSFCFLDIRSPGLGDTAMYLCATSIRTNYGYTFGSGTRLTVV.

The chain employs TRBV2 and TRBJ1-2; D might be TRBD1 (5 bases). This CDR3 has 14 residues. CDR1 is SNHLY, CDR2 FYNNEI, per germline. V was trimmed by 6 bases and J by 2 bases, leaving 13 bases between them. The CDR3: CASSSDSINYGYTF. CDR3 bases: TGTGCCAGCAGCTCCGACAGTATCAACTATGGCTACACCTTC. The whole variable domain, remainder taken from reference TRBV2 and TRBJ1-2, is EPEVTQTPSHQVTQMGQEVILRCVPISNHLYFYWYRQILGQKVEFLVSFYNNEISEKSEIFDDQFSVERPDGSNFTLKIRSTKLEDSAMYFCASSSDSINYGYTFGSGTRLTVV.

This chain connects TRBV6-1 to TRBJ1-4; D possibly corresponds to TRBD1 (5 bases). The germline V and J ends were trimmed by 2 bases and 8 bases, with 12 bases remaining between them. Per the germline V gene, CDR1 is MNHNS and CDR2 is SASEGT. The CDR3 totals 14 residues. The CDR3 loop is CASSESGGGEKLFF. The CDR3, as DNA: TGTGCCAGCAGTGAATCGGGGGGAGGGGAAAAACTGTTTTTT.

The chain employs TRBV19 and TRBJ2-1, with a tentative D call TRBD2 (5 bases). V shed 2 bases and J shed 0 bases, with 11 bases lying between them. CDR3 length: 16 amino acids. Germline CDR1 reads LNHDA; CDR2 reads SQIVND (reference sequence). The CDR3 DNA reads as TGTGCCAGTAGTATAAGAGGGATCAGCTCCTACAATGAGCAGTTCTTC. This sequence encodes CASSIRGISSYNEQFF.

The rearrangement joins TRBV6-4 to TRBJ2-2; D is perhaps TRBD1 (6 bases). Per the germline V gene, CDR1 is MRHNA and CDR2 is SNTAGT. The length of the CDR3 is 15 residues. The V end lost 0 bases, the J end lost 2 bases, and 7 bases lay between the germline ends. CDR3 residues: CASSDSGTNTGELFF. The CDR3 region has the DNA TGTGCCAGCAGTGACTCAGGGACAAACACCGGGGAGCTGTTTTTT.

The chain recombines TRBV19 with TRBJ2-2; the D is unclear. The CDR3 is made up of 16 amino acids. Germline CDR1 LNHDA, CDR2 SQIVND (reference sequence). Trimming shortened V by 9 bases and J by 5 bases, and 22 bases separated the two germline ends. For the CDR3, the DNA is TGTGCCAGCAGTTACTCTACAAATAGGGCAACCGGGGAGCTGTTTTTT. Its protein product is CASSYSTNRATGELFF.

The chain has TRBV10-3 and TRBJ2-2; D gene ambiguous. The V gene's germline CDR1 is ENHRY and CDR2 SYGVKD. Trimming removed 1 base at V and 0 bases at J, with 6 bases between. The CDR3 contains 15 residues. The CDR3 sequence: CAISEFSANTGELFF. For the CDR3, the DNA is TGTGCCATCAGTGAGTTCAGTGCGAACACCGGGGAGCTGTTTTTT.

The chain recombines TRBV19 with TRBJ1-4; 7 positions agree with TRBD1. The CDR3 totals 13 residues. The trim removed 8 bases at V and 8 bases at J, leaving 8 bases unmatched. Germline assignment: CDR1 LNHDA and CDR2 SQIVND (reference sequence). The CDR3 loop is CASEDRRGEKLFF. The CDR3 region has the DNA TGTGCCAGTGAGGACAGGAGAGGGGAAAAACTGTTTTTT.

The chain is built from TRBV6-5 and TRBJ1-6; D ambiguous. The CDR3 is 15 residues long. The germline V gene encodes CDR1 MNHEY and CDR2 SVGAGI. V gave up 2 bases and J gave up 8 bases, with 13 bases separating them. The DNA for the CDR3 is TGTGCCAGCAGTTACAAGACCTACGGGGATTCACCCCTCCACTTT. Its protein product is CASSYKTYGDSPLHF.

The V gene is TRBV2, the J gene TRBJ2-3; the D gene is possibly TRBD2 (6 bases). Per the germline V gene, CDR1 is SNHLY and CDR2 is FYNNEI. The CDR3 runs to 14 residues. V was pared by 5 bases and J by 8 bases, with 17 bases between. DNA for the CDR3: TGTGCCAGCAGTTCGGGGGAAGATAGCGGTACGCAGTATTTT. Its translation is CASSSGEDSGTQYF.

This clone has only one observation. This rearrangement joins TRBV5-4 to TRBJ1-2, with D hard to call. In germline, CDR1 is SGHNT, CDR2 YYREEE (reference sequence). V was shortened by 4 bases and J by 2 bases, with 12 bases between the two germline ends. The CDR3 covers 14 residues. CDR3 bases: TGTGCCAGCAGCCTTGCCATTCAGAACTATGGCTACACCTTC. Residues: CASSLAIQNYGYTF.

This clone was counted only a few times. CDR3: CASSSRQGFVRETQYF. As DNA, the CDR3 is TGTGCCAGTAGTTCCCGCCAGGGCTTTGTTCGAGAGACCCAGTACTTC. The chain recombines TRBV19 with TRBJ2-5, with D tentatively TRBD1 (5 bases). In germline, CDR1 is LNHDA, CDR2 SQIVND (reference sequence). The germline V and J ends were trimmed by 5 bases and 4 bases, with 20 bases remaining between them. This CDR3 is built from 16 residues. The complete variable domain, with remaining parts taken from reference TRBV19 and TRBJ2-5, reads DGGITQSPKYLFRKEGQNVTLSCEQNLNHDAMYWYRQDPGQGLRLIYYSQIVNDFQKGDIAEGYSVSREKKESFPLTVTSAQKNPTAFYLCASSSRQGFVRETQYFGPGTRLLVL.

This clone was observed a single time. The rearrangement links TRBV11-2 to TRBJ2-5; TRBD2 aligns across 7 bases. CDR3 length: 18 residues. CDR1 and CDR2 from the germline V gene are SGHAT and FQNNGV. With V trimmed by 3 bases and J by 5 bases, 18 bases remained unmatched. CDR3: CASSLTVIKGLLWETQYF. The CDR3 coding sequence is TGTGCCAGCAGCTTGACGGTGATAAAGGGACTACTGTGGGAGACCCAGTACTTC.

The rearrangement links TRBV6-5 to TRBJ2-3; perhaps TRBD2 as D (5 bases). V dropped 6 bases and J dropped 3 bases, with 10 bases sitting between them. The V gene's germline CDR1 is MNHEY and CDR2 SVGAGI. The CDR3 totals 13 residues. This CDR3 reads CASSGISTDTQYF. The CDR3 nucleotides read TGTGCCAGCAGCGGGATTTCTACAGATACGCAGTATTTT.

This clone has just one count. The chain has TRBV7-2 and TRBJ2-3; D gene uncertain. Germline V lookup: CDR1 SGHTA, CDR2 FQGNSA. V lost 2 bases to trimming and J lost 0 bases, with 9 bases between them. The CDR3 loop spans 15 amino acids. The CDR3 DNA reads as TGTGCCAGCAGCTTAACGAGTACTAGCACAGATACGCAGTATTTT. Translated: CASSLTSTSTDTQYF.

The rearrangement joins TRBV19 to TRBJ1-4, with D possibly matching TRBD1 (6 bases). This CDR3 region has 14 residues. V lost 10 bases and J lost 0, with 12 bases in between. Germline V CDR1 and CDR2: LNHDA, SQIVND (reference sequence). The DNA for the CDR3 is TGTGCCACTCAGGGGCTCGCAACTAATGAAAAACTGTTTTTT. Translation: CATQGLATNEKLFF.

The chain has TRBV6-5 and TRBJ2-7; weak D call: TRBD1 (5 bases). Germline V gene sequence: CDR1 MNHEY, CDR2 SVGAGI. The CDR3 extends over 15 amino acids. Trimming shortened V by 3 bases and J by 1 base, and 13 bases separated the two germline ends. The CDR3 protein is CASSYVGQGSYEQYF. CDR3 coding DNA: TGTGCCAGCAGTTATGTTGGGCAGGGTTCCTACGAGCAGTACTTC.

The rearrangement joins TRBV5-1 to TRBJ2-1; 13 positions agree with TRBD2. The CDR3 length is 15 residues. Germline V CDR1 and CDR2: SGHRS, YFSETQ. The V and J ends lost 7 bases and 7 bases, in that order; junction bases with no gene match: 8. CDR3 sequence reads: CASFQLAGGKNEQFF. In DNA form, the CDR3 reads TGCGCCAGCTTCCAACTAGCGGGGGGGAAAAATGAGCAGTTCTTC.

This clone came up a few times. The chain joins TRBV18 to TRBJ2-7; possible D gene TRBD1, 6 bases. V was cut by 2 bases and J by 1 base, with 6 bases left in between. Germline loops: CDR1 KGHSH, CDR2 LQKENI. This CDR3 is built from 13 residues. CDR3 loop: CASSPGQSYEQYF. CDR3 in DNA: TGTGCCAGCTCACCAGGACAGTCCTACGAGCAGTACTTC.

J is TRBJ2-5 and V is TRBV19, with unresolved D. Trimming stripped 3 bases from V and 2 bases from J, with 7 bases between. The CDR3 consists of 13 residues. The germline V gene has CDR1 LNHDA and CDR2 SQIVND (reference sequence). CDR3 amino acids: CASSIQQQETQYF. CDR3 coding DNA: TGTGCCAGTAGTATTCAACAGCAAGAGACCCAGTACTTC.

CDR3 amino acids: CASSPGTTSTDTQYF. In nucleotides, the CDR3 is TGTGCCAGCAGCCCCGGGACTACTAGCACAGATACGCAGTATTTT. The chain recombines TRBV9 with TRBJ2-3, with 7 positions matching TRBD2. From germline, CDR1 is SGDLS and CDR2 YYNGEE. There are 15 residues in the CDR3. Trimming cost V 4 bases and J 0 bases; bases outside gene matches: 5. Complete variable domain (other parts from reference TRBV9 and TRBJ2-3): DSGVTQTPKHLITATGQRVTLRCSPRSGDLSVYWYQQSLDQGLQFLIQYYNGEERAKGNILERFSAQQFPDLHSELNLSSLELGDSALYFCASSPGTTSTDTQYFGPGTRLTVL.